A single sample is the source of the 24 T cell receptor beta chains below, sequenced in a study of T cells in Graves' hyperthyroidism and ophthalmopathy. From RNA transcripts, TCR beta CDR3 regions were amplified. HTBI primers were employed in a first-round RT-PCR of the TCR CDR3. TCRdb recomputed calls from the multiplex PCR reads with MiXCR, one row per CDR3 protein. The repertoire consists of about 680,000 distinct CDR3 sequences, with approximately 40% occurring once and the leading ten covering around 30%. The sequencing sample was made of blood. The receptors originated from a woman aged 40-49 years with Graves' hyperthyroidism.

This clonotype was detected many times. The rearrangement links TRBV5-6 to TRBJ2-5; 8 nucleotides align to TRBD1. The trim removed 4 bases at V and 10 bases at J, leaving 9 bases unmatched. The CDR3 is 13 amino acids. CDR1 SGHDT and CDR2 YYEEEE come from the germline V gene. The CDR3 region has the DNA TGTGCCAGCAGCCTGGGACAGGCCTCGGACCAGTACTTC. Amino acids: CASSLGQASDQYF.

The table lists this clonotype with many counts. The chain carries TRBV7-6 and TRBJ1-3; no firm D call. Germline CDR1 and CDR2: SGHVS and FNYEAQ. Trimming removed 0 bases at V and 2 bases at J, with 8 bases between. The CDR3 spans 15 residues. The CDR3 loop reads CASSLALAAGNTIYF. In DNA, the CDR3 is TGTGCCAGCAGCTTAGCTTTGGCGGCTGGAAACACCATATATTTT.

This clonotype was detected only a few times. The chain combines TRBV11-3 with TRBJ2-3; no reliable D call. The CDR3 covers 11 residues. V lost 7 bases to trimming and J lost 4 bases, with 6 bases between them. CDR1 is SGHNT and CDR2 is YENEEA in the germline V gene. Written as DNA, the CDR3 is TGTGCCAGCACCTCTGCAGATACGCAGTATTTT. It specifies CASTSADTQYF.

The CDR3 DNA follows: TGTGCCAGCAGCGTAGAGAACCGACCGAACACTGAAGCTTTCTTT. The encoded protein is CASSVENRPNTEAFF. The chain couples TRBV9 to TRBJ1-1; D not resolved. The CDR3 runs 15 residues. Germline loops: CDR1 SGDLS, CDR2 YYNGEE. Trimming pared 0 bases from V and 1 base from J, leaving 10 bases between.

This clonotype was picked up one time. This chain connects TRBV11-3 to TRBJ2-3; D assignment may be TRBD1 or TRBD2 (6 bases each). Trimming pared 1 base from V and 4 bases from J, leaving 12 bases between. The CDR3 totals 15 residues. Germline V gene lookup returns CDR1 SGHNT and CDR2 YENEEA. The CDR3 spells CASSLGAGEADTQYF. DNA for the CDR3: TGTGCCAGCAGCTTAGGAGCAGGGGAGGCAGATACGCAGTATTTT.

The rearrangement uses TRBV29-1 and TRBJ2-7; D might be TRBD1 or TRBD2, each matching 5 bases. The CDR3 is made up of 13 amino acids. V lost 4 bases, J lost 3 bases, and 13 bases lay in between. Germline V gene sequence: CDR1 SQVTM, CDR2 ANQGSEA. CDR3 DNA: TGCAGCGTTGTTCCCTGGGGGAACTACGAGCAGTACTTC. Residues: CSVVPWGNYEQYF.

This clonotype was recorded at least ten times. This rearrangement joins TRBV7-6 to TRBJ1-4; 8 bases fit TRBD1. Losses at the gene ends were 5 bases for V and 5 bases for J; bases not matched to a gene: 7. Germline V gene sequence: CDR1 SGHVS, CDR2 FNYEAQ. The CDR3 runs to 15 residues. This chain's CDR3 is CASSALQGGNEKLFF. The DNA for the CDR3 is TGTGCCAGCAGCGCACTACAGGGGGGCAATGAAAAACTGTTTTTT. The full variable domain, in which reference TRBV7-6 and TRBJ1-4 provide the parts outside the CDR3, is GAGVSQSPRYKVTKRGQDVALRCDPISGHVSLYWYRQALGQGPEFLTYFNYEAQQDKSGLPNDRFSAERPEGSISTLTIQRTEQRDSAMYRCASSALQGGNEKLFFGSGTQLSVL.

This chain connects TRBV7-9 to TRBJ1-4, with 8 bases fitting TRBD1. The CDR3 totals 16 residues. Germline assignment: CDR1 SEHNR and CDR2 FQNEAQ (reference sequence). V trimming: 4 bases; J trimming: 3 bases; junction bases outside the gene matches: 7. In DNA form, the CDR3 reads TGTGCCAGCAGCTCGGACCGACAGGGGTCTAATGAAAAACTGTTTTTT. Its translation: CASSSDRQGSNEKLFF. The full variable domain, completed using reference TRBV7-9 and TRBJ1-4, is DTGVSQNPRHKITKRGQNVTFRCDPISEHNRLYWYRQTLGQGPEFLTYFQNEAQLEKSRLLSDRFSAERPKGSFSTLEIQRTEQGDSAMYLCASSSDRQGSNEKLFFGSGTQLSVL.

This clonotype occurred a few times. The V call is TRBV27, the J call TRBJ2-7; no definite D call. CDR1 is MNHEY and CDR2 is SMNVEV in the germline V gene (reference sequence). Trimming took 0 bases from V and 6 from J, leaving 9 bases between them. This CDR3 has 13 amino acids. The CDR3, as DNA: TGTGCCAGCAGTTTATCGAACCGGGCCGAGCAGTACTTC. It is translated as CASSLSNRAEQYF.

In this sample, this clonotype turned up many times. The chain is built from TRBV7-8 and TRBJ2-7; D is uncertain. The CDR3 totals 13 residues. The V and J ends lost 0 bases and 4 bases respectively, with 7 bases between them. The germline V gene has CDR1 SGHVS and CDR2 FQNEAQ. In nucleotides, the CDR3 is TGTGCCAGCAGCTTAGCGACTGATTACGAGCAGTACTTC. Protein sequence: CASSLATDYEQYF.

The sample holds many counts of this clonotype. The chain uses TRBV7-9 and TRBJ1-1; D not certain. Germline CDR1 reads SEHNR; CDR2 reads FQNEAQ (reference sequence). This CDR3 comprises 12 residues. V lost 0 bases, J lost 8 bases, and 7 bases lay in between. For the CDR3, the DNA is TGTGCCAGCAGCTTAGCAACCGTAGAAGCTTTCTTT. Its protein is CASSLATVEAFF.

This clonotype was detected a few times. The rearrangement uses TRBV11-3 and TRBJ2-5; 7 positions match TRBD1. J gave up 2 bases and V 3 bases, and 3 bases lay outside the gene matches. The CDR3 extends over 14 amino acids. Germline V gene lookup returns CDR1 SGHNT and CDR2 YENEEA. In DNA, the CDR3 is TGTGCCAGCAGCTTCCACAGGGGTCAAGAGACCCAGTACTTC. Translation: CASSFHRGQETQYF.

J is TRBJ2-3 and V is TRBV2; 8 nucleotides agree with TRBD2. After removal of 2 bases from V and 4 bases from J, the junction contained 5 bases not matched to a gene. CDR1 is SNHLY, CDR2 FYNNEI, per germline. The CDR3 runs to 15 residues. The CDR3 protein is CASSEHRGGPDTQYF. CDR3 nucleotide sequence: TGTGCCAGCAGTGAACATCGGGGGGGGCCAGATACGCAGTATTTT.

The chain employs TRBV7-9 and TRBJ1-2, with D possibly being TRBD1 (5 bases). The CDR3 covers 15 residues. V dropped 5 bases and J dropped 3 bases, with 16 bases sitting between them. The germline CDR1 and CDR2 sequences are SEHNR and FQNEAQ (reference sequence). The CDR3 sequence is CASSQNDRLYYGYTF. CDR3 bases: TGTGCCAGCAGCCAGAACGACAGACTCTACTATGGCTACACCTTC.

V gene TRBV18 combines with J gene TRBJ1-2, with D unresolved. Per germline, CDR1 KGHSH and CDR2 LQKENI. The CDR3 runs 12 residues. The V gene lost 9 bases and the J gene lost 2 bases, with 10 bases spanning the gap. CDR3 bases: TGTGCCAGTCGTGCGGACAACTATGGCTACACCTTC. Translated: CASRADNYGYTF.

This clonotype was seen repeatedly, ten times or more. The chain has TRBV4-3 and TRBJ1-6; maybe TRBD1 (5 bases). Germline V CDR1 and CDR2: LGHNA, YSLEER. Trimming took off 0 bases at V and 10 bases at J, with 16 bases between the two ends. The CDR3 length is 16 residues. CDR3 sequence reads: CASSQDREGAGSPLHF. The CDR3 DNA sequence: TGCGCCAGCAGCCAAGATAGGGAAGGGGCAGGATCACCCCTCCACTTT.

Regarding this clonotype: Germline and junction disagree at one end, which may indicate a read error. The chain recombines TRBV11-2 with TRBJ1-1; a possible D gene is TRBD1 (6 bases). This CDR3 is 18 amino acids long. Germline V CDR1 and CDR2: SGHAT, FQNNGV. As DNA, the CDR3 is TGTGCCAGCAGCTTGGTCGACAGGTTAAGCGTTGAGAACACTGAGGCTTTCTTT. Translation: CASSLVDRLSVENTEAFF.

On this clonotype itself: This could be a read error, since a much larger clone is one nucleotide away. CDR3 sequence (DNA): TGTGCCAGCAGTCCCTTTGGACAGCCAGCTGAAGCTTTCTTT. Translation gives CASSPFGQPAEAFF. The V call is TRBV12-3 or TRBV12-4, the J call TRBJ1-1, with TRBD1 as a possible D gene (6 bases). The CDR3 contains 14 residues. The V gene lost 5 bases and the J gene lost 6 bases, with 16 bases spanning the gap.

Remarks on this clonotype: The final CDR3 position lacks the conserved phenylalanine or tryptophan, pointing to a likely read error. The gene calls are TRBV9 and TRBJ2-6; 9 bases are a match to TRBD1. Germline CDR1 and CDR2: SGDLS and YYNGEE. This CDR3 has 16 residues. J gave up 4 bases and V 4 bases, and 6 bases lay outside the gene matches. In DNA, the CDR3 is TGTGCCAGCAGCCCCCGGACAGGGGCCGGGGCCAACGTCCTGACTCTC. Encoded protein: CASSPRTGAGANVLTL.

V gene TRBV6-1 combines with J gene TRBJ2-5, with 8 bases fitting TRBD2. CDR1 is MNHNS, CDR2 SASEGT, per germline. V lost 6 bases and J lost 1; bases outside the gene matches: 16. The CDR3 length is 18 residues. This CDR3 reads CASSPSPGLERPQETQYF. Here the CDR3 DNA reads TGTGCCAGCAGCCCGTCCCCGGGACTAGAGAGACCCCAAGAGACCCAGTACTTC.

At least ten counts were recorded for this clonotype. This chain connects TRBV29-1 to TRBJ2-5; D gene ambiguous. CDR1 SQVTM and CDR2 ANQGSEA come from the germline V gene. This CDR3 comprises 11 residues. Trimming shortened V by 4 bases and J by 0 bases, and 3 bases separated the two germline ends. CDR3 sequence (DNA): TGCAGCGTTGCTTACCAAGAGACCCAGTACTTC. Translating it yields CSVAYQETQYF. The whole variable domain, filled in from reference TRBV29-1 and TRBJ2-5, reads SAVISQKPSRDICQRGTSLTIQCQVDSQVTMMFWYRQQPGQSLTLIATANQGSEATYESGFVIDKFPISRPNLTFSTLTVSNMSPEDSSIYLCSVAYQETQYFGPGTRLLVL.

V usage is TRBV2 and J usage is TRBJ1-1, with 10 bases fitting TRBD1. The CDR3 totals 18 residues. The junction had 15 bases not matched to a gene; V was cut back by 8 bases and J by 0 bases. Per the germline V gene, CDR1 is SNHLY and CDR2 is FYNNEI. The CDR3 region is CASSPSTGGLGMNTEAFF. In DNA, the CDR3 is TGTGCCAGCTCACCTTCGACAGGGGGCTTAGGGATGAACACTGAAGCTTTCTTT.

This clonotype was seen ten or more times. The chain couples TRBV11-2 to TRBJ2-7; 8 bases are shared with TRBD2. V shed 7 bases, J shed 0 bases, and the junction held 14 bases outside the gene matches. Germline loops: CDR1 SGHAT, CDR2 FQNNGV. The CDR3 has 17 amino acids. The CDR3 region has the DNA TGTGCCAGCACCCCCTCGGGCGGGAGGTTAAGCTCCTACGAGCAGTACTTC. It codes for CASTPSGGRLSSYEQYF.

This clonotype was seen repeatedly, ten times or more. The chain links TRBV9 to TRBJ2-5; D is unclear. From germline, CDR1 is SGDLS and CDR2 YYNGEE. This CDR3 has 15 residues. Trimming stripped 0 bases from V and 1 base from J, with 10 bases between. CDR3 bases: TGTGCCAGCAGCGTAGCTACCCGGATCCAAGAGACCCAGTACTTC. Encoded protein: CASSVATRIQETQYF.